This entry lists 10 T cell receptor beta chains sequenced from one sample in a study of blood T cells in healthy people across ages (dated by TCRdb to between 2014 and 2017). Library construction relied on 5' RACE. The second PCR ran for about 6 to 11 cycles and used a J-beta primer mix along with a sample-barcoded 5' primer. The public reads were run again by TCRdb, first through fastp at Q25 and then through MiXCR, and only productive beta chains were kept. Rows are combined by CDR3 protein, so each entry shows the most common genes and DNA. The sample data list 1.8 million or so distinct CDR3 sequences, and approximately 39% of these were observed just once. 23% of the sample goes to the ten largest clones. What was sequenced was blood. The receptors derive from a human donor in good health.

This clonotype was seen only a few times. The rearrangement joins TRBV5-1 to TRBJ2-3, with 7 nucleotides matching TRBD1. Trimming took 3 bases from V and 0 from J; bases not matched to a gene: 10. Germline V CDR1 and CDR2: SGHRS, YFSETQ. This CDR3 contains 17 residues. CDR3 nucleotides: TGCGCCAGCAGCTCGGCACGGGGACAGCGGAGCACAGATACGCAGTATTTT. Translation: CASSSARGQRSTDTQYF.

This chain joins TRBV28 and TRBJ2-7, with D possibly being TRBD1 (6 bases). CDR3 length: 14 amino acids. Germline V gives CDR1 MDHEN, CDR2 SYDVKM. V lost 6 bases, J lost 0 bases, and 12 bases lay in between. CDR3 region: CASREQGFSYEQYF. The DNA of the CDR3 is TGTGCCAGCAGGGAACAGGGATTCTCCTACGAGCAGTACTTC. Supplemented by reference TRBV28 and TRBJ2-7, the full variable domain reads DVKVTQSSRYLVKRTGEKVFLECVQDMDHENMFWYRQDPGLGLRLIYFSYDVKMKEKGDIPEGYSVSREKKERFSLILESASTNQTSMYLCASREQGFSYEQYFGPGTRLTVT.

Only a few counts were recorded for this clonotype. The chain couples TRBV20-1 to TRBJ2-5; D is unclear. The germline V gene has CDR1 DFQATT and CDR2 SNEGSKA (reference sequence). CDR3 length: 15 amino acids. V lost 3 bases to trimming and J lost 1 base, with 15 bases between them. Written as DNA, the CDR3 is TGCAGTGCTAGTGACGGAGAAAAACTCCAAGAGACCCAGTACTTC. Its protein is CSASDGEKLQETQYF.

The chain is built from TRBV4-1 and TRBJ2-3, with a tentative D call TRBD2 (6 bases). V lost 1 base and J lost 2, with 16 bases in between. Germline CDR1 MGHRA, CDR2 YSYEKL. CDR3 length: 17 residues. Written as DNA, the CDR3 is TGCGCCAGCAGCCAAGGATGGATAGCGGATTTCACAGATACGCAGTATTTT. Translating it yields CASSQGWIADFTDTQYF.

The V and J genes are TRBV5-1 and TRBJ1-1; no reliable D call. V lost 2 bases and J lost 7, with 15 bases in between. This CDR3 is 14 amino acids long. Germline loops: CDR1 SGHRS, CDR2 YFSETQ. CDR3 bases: TGCGCCAGCAGCTTCTCCGGTAGGACCTTTGAAGCTTTCTTT. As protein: CASSFSGRTFEAFF.

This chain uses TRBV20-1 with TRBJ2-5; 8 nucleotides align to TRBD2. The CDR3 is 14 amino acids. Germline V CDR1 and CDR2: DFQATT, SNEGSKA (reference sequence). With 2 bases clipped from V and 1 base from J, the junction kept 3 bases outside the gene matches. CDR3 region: CSARIAGIQETQYF. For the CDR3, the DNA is TGCAGTGCTAGAATAGCGGGAATCCAAGAGACCCAGTACTTC.

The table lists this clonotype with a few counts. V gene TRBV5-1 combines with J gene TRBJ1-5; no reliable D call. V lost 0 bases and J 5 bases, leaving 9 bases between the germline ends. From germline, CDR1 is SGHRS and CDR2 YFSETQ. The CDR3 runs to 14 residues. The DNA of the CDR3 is TGCGCCAGCAGCTTGGAAGGATCCCATCAGCCCCAGCATTTT. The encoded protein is CASSLEGSHQPQHF. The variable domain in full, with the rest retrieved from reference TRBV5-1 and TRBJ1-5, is KAGVTQTPRYLIKTRGQQVTLSCSPISGHRSVSWYQQTPGQGLQFLFEYFSETQRNKGNFPGRFSGRQFSNSRSEMNVSTLELGDSALYLCASSLEGSHQPQHFGDGTRLSIL.

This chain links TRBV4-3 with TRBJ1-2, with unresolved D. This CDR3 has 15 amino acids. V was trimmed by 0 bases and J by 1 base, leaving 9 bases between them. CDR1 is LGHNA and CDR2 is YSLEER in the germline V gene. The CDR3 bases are TGCGCCAGCAGCCAAGAGGTCGGGTTTAACTATGGCTACACCTTC. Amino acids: CASSQEVGFNYGYTF.

Written as DNA, the CDR3 is TGTGCCAGCAGCTTAGAAGATTCAGATACGCAGTATTTT. As protein: CASSLEDSDTQYF. V usage is TRBV7-8 and J usage is TRBJ2-3; D unresolved. CDR1 is SGHVS, CDR2 FQNEAQ, per germline. The CDR3 totals 13 residues. V lost 1 base and J lost 4, with 6 bases in between.

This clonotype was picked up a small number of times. In DNA, the CDR3 is TGTGCCATCAGTGAGTCGGGCAGTTCTACTGAAGCTTTCTTT. It codes for CAISESGSSTEAFF. This chain joins TRBV10-3 and TRBJ1-1; no clear D. Germline V gene data show CDR1 as ENHRY and CDR2 as SYGVKD. This CDR3 is built from 14 residues. Trimming removed 0 bases from V and 5 bases from J, with 10 bases in between.